This entry concerns a single T cell receptor beta chain. The antigen is not known. T cells were not sorted, and total RNA was isolated straight from whole blood. The data were obtained in a study of monozygotic twins with inflammatory bowel disease. TCRdb reworked the 5' RACE reads into one entry per CDR3 protein, no DNA. The sample table includes some 90,000 distinct CDR3 sequences. Study-wide findings and caveats: Clonotypes shared with others were fewer in IBD patients than in healthy twins, especially with disease activity. Healthy co-twins showed greater TCRbeta diversity (inverse Simpson) than IBD patients. Neither one strong signal nor one clonotype associated with IBD was supported.

The CDR3 contains 15 residues. Per germline, CDR1 MNHEY and CDR2 SVGAGI. Sequences were obtained from blood. The chain uses TRBV6-5 and TRBJ1-5. The receptor's source is a human donor with ulcerative colitis or Crohn's disease, or a healthy co-twin of an affected twin (not recorded which). CDR3 loop: CASSYSGFLGQPQHF.